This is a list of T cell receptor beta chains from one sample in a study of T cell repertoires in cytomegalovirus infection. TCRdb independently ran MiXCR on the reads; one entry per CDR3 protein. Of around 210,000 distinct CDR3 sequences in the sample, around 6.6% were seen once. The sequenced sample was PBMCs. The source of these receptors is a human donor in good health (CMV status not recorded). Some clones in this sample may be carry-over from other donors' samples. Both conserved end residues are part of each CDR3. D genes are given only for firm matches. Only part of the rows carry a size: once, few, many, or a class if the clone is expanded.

cdr3_nt: TGTGCCAGCACTACGGACAGGGGTGGCACTGAAGCTTTCTTT
cdr3_aa: CASTTDRGGTEAFF
clone_size: many
cdr3_length: 14
j_call: TRBJ1-1
v_call: TRBV28
d_call: TRBD1

cdr3_nt: TGCAGTGCGAACGGAAAAATGAACACTGAAGCTTTCTTT
cdr3_aa: CSANGKMNTEAFF
clone_size: many
cdr3_length: 13
j_call: TRBJ1-1
v_call: TRBV20-1
d_call: NA

cdr3_nt: TGCAGCGTTGAACAGGCCCAGGGGGGTCACTATGGCTACACCTTC
cdr3_aa: CSVEQAQGGHYGYTF
clone_size: many
cdr3_length: 15
j_call: TRBJ1-2
v_call: TRBV29-1
d_call: TRBD1

cdr3_nt: TGTGCCAGCAGTTATGGGCAAGAGGGCAATGAGCAGTTCTTC
cdr3_aa: CASSYGQEGNEQFF
clone_size: many
cdr3_length: 14
j_call: TRBJ2-1
v_call: TRBV6-2/TRBV6-3
d_call: NA

cdr3_nt: TGTGCCAGCAGTTTATTCGGGGGGGCCTCCTACGAGCAGTACTTC
cdr3_aa: CASSLFGGASYEQYF
clone_size: many
cdr3_length: 15
j_call: TRBJ2-7
v_call: TRBV12-3/TRBV12-4
d_call: TRBD2

cdr3_nt: TGCAGTGCTAGAGAGATCATACCTGGTGAAAAACTGTTTTTT
cdr3_aa: CSAREIIPGEKLFF
clone_size: NA
cdr3_length: 14
j_call: TRBJ1-4
v_call: TRBV20-1
d_call: NA

cdr3_nt: TGTGCCAGCAGCGTAGGGGGGGGTGATTACGAGCAGTACTTC
cdr3_aa: CASSVGGGDYEQYF
clone_size: many
cdr3_length: 14
j_call: TRBJ2-7
v_call: TRBV9
d_call: TRBD2

cdr3_nt: TGCAGTGCTAGTGCCAGTATGGCTAGCGGGGGGTCCTACGAGCAGTACTTC
cdr3_aa: CSASASMASGGSYEQYF
clone_size: many
cdr3_length: 17
j_call: TRBJ2-7
v_call: TRBV20-1
d_call: TRBD2

cdr3_nt: TGCAGTGCTAGAGATTTCCGGCAGGGCCCGACCGACAATGAGCAGTTCTTC
cdr3_aa: CSARDFRQGPTDNEQFF
clone_size: many
cdr3_length: 17
j_call: TRBJ2-1
v_call: TRBV20-1
d_call: NA

cdr3_nt: TGTGCCAGCAGCTTAGCGACAGTTACCTCCTACAATGAGCAGTTCTTC
cdr3_aa: CASSLATVTSYNEQFF
clone_size: many
cdr3_length: 16
j_call: TRBJ2-1
v_call: TRBV7-2
d_call: NA

cdr3_nt: TGTGCCAGCAGCCGGTCTTCCTCAGGGACCGGCGCCTATGGCTACACCTTC
cdr3_aa: CASSRSSSGTGAYGYTF
clone_size: many
cdr3_length: 17
j_call: TRBJ1-2
v_call: TRBV14
d_call: NA

cdr3_nt: TGTGCCAGCAGCTTAATGCCCCGACAGGGAGCGTCTGAAGCTTTCTTT
cdr3_aa: CASSLMPRQGASEAFF
clone_size: many
cdr3_length: 16
j_call: TRBJ1-1
v_call: TRBV7-2
d_call: TRBD1

cdr3_nt: TGTGCCAGCAGCCAAAGCTCAGGGAGCTCCTACAATGAGCAGTTCTTC
cdr3_aa: CASSQSSGSSYNEQFF
clone_size: NA
cdr3_length: 16
j_call: TRBJ2-1
v_call: TRBV14
d_call: NA

cdr3_nt: TGTGCCAGCCAAACAGGGGTAGCGCAAGAGACCCAGTACTTC
cdr3_aa: CASQTGVAQETQYF
clone_size: many
cdr3_length: 14
j_call: TRBJ2-5
v_call: TRBV6-6
d_call: TRBD1

cdr3_nt: TGTGCCAGCAGCCCGGGACAGTGGGGCGGGGAGCTGTTTTTT
cdr3_aa: CASSPGQWGGELFF
clone_size: many
cdr3_length: 14
j_call: TRBJ2-2
v_call: TRBV7-9
d_call: TRBD1

cdr3_nt: TGCGCCAGCAGGCACCTCGGCCGGGATTACGAGCAGTACTTC
cdr3_aa: CASRHLGRDYEQYF
clone_size: NA
cdr3_length: 14
j_call: TRBJ2-7
v_call: TRBV23-1
d_call: NA

cdr3_nt: TGTGCCAGTTCCGGGTCAGGGGGATCCGGGGAGCTGTTTTTT
cdr3_aa: CASSGSGGSGELFF
clone_size: NA
cdr3_length: 14
j_call: TRBJ2-2
v_call: TRBV2
d_call: TRBD1

cdr3_nt: TGTGCCAGCAGCTCCGACCGATGGGGCACAGATACGCAGTATTTT
cdr3_aa: CASSSDRWGTDTQYF
clone_size: many
cdr3_length: 15
j_call: TRBJ2-3
v_call: TRBV7-6
d_call: NA

cdr3_nt: TGTGCCAGCAGCTTGTTCCGGGACAGGTTTCACAATGAGCAGTTCTTC
cdr3_aa: CASSLFRDRFHNEQFF
clone_size: many
cdr3_length: 16
j_call: TRBJ2-1
v_call: TRBV5-5
d_call: TRBD1

cdr3_nt: TGTGCCAGCAGCTTAAGGGAGGACCACTCCTACGAGCAGTACTTC
cdr3_aa: CASSLREDHSYEQYF
clone_size: many
cdr3_length: 15
j_call: TRBJ2-7
v_call: TRBV7-2
d_call: NA

cdr3_nt: TGCGCCAGCAGCCAAGGTAGTGGGACAGGGATAGGTATTGAACCGAACACTGAAGCTTTCTTT
cdr3_aa: CASSQGSGTGIGIEPNTEAFF
clone_size: many
cdr3_length: 21
j_call: TRBJ1-1
v_call: TRBV4-3
d_call: TRBD1

cdr3_nt: TGTGCCACCGCGAAGAATCGCCATGGCTACACCTTC
cdr3_aa: CATAKNRHGYTF
clone_size: many
cdr3_length: 12
j_call: TRBJ1-2
v_call: TRBV7-2
d_call: NA

cdr3_nt: TGCAGCGCCGAAGGTACAGGGCGCACCTACAATGAGCAGTTCTTC
cdr3_aa: CSAEGTGRTYNEQFF
clone_size: many
cdr3_length: 15
j_call: TRBJ2-1
v_call: TRBV29-1
d_call: NA

cdr3_nt: TGTGCCAGCAGCTTAGGGGGGGGGACAAATCAGCCCCAGCATTTT
cdr3_aa: CASSLGGGTNQPQHF
clone_size: many
cdr3_length: 15
j_call: TRBJ1-5
v_call: TRBV7-2
d_call: NA

cdr3_nt: TGTGCCAGCAGCACCACAGATACGCAGTATTTT
cdr3_aa: CASSTTDTQYF
clone_size: many
cdr3_length: 11
j_call: TRBJ2-3
v_call: TRBV7-8
d_call: NA

cdr3_nt: TGTGCCAGCTCACCGAGACAGGGGGCCACCTACGAGCAGTACTTC
cdr3_aa: CASSPRQGATYEQYF
clone_size: many
cdr3_length: 15
j_call: TRBJ2-7
v_call: TRBV18
d_call: TRBD1

cdr3_nt: TGTGCCAGCAGTGTGTTAGCCAGCTCTGAAGCTTTCTTT
cdr3_aa: CASSVLASSEAFF
clone_size: many
cdr3_length: 13
j_call: TRBJ1-1
v_call: TRBV25-1
d_call: NA

cdr3_nt: TGTGCCAGCAGCCGGGACAAGGGCGAAAAACTGTTTTTT
cdr3_aa: CASSRDKGEKLFF
clone_size: many
cdr3_length: 13
j_call: TRBJ1-4
v_call: TRBV7-9
d_call: NA

cdr3_nt: TGCGCCAGCAGCTTGGACGCAGGAGGATTCTACGAGCAGTACTTC
cdr3_aa: CASSLDAGGFYEQYF
clone_size: many
cdr3_length: 15
j_call: TRBJ2-7
v_call: TRBV5-1
d_call: NA

cdr3_nt: TGTGCCAGCAGTGACCGATTCTCCTACGAGCAGTACTTC
cdr3_aa: CASSDRFSYEQYF
clone_size: many
cdr3_length: 13
j_call: TRBJ2-7
v_call: TRBV2
d_call: NA

cdr3_nt: TGTGCCAGCAGCGCCCCCCCAGGGGGCTATGGCTACACCTTC
cdr3_aa: CASSAPPGGYGYTF
clone_size: many
cdr3_length: 14
j_call: TRBJ1-2
v_call: TRBV7-9
d_call: TRBD1

cdr3_nt: TGTGCCAGCTCCTCACTCCACCTGTACTCTAACTATGGCTACACCTTC
cdr3_aa: CASSSLHLYSNYGYTF
clone_size: many
cdr3_length: 16
j_call: TRBJ1-2
v_call: TRBV7-2
d_call: NA

cdr3_nt: TGTGCCAGCAATCCGGGACACTCGAACACTGAAGCTTTCTTT
cdr3_aa: CASNPGHSNTEAFF
clone_size: many
cdr3_length: 14
j_call: TRBJ1-1
v_call: TRBV12-3/TRBV12-4
d_call: NA

cdr3_nt: TGTGCCAGCAGCTTAGGGGCCGGGAGACAGGGACACACTGAAGCTTTCTTT
cdr3_aa: CASSLGAGRQGHTEAFF
clone_size: few
cdr3_length: 17
j_call: TRBJ1-1
v_call: TRBV7-9
d_call: TRBD1

cdr3_nt: TGTGCCAGCAGCCTGGGCGGGCGGAAGGCGTGGGAGACCCAGTACTTC
cdr3_aa: CASSLGGRKAWETQYF
clone_size: many
cdr3_length: 16
j_call: TRBJ2-5
v_call: TRBV7-2
d_call: NA

cdr3_nt: TGTGCCAGCAGCTTAGGACGCGTGTCACAGTACTTC
cdr3_aa: CASSLGRVSQYF
clone_size: many
cdr3_length: 12
j_call: TRBJ2-5
v_call: TRBV7-9
d_call: NA

cdr3_nt: TGTGCCAGCAGTTACCCTGAGGGACAGGGGCCAGATACGCAGTATTTT
cdr3_aa: CASSYPEGQGPDTQYF
clone_size: many
cdr3_length: 16
j_call: TRBJ2-3
v_call: TRBV12-3/TRBV12-4
d_call: TRBD1

cdr3_nt: TGCGCCAGCAGCTTGGGCGGAACAGCTAACTATGGCTACACCTTC
cdr3_aa: CASSLGGTANYGYTF
clone_size: many
cdr3_length: 15
j_call: TRBJ1-2
v_call: TRBV5-1
d_call: NA

cdr3_nt: TGTGCCAGCAGCGCCACTAGCGGGGGCTACAATGAGCAGTTCTTC
cdr3_aa: CASSATSGGYNEQFF
clone_size: many
cdr3_length: 15
j_call: TRBJ2-1
v_call: TRBV9
d_call: TRBD2

cdr3_nt: TGCAGCGTTGAGGGAGGGGGGCAGGTCACTGAAGCTTTCTTT
cdr3_aa: CSVEGGGQVTEAFF
clone_size: NA
cdr3_length: 14
j_call: TRBJ1-1
v_call: TRBV29-1
d_call: NA

cdr3_nt: TGCAGTGCTAGAGCCCCGGCTCTCGGGGGCACAGATACGCAGTATTTT
cdr3_aa: CSARAPALGGTDTQYF
clone_size: many
cdr3_length: 16
j_call: TRBJ2-3
v_call: TRBV20-1
d_call: NA

cdr3_nt: TGTGCCAGCAGTGATTTAGGGATTCAGCCCCAGCATTTT
cdr3_aa: CASSDLGIQPQHF
clone_size: NA
cdr3_length: 13
j_call: TRBJ1-5
v_call: TRBV6-1
d_call: NA

cdr3_nt: TGTGCCAGCAGTGACCAGCAGAGCTCCTACGAGCAGTACTTC
cdr3_aa: CASSDQQSSYEQYF
clone_size: NA
cdr3_length: 14
j_call: TRBJ2-7
v_call: TRBV2
d_call: NA

cdr3_nt: TGTGCCAGCAGTCCGAATGGGGTCTCCTACAATGAGCAGTTCTTC
cdr3_aa: CASSPNGVSYNEQFF
clone_size: few
cdr3_length: 15
j_call: TRBJ2-1
v_call: TRBV6-4
d_call: NA

cdr3_nt: TGTGCCAGTAGCCGGGACAGGGACGGCGGCTACACCTTC
cdr3_aa: CASSRDRDGGYTF
clone_size: few
cdr3_length: 13
j_call: TRBJ1-2
v_call: TRBV19
d_call: TRBD1

cdr3_nt: TGCAGTGCTAGAGATGGGTCCCGACCCATGAACACTGAAGCTTTCTTT
cdr3_aa: CSARDGSRPMNTEAFF
clone_size: many
cdr3_length: 16
j_call: TRBJ1-1
v_call: TRBV20-1
d_call: NA

cdr3_nt: TGTGCCAGCAGTTTGACAGGCAACAATGAGCAGTTCTTC
cdr3_aa: CASSLTGNNEQFF
clone_size: NA
cdr3_length: 13
j_call: TRBJ2-1
v_call: TRBV28
d_call: NA